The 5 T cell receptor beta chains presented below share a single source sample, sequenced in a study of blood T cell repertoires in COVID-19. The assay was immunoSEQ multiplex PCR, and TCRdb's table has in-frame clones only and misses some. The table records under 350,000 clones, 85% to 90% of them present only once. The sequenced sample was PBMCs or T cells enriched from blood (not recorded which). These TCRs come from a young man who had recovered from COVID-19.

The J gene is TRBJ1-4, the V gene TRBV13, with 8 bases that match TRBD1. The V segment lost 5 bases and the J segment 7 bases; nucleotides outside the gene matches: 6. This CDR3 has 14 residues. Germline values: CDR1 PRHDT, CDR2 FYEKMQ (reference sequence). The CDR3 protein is CASSKRQGSEKLFF. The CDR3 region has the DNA TGTGCCAGCAGCAAACGACAGGGGAGTGAAAAACTGTTTTTT.

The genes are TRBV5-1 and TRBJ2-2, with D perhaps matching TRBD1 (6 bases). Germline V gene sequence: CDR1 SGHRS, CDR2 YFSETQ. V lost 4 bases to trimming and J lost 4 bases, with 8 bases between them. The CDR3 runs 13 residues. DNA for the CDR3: TGCGCCAGCAGCCAGGGGACCACCGGGGAGCTGTTTTTT. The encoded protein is CASSQGTTGELFF.

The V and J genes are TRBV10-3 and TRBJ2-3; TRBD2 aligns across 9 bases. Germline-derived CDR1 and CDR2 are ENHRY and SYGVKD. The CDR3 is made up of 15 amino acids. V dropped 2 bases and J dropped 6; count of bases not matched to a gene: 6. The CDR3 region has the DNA TGTGCCATCAGTGAGAAGGGCGGGAGGGGCGATACGCAGTATTTT. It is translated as CAISEKGGRGDTQYF.

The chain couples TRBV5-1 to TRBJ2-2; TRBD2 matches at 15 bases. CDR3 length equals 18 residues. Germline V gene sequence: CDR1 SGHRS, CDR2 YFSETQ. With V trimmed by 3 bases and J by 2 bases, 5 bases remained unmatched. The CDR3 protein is CASSWGLAGGKNTGELFF. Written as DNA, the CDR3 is TGCGCCAGCAGCTGGGGACTAGCGGGGGGAAAAAACACCGGGGAGCTGTTTTTT. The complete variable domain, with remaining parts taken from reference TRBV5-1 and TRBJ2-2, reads KAGVTQTPRYLIKTRGQQVTLSCSPISGHRSVSWYQQTPGQGLQFLFEYFSETQRNKGNFPGRFSGRQFSNSRSEMNVSTLELGDSALYLCASSWGLAGGKNTGELFFGEGSRLTVL.

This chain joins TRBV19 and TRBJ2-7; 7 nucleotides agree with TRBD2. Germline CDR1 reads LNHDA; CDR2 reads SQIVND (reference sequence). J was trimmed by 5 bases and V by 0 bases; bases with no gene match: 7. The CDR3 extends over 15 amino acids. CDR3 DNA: TGTGCCAGTAGTATAGACCCCGGGAGGACCAACGAGCAGTACTTC. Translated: CASSIDPGRTNEQYF.